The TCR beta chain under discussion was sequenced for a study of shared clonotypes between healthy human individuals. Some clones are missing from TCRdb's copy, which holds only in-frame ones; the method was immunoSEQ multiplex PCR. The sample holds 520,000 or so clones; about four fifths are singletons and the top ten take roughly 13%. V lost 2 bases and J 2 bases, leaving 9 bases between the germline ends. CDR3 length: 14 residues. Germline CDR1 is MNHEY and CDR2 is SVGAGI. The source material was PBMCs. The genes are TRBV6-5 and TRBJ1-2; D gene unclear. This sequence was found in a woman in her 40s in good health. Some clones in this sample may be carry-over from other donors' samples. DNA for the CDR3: TGTGCCAGCAGTTACGCCCCACTAAACTATGGCTACACCTTC. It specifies CASSYAPLNYGYTF.